The 15 T cell receptor beta chains listed next were all sequenced from one sample in a study of blood T cell repertoires in COVID-19. Only in-frame clones appear in the TCRdb table, and some are missing; sequencing was by immunoSEQ multiplex PCR. The table lists 250,000 to 300,000 clones, 86% of them singletons. The sample comprised peripheral blood. Receptors were obtained from a woman in her 30s with COVID-19, enrolled during active disease.

V and J are TRBV2 and TRBJ2-3; 11 positions match TRBD2. From germline, CDR1 is SNHLY and CDR2 FYNNEI. V lost 5 bases to trimming and J lost 3 bases; unmatched junction nucleotides: 7. The CDR3 contains 16 residues. The CDR3 DNA reads as TGTGCCAGCAGTCTTTCTAGCGGGGGGCGGACAGATACGCAGTATTTT. Translating gives CASSLSSGGRTDTQYF.

This sequence joins TRBV7-8 and TRBJ2-7; 10 bases align to TRBD2. This CDR3 region has 16 residues. Germline CDR1 SGHVS, CDR2 FQNEAQ. The junction had 9 bases not matched to a gene; V was cut back by 4 bases and J by 3 bases. The CDR3 coding sequence is TGTGCCAGCAGCTGGCCAAGCGGGGGGGGAGACTACGAGCAGTACTTC. Protein product: CASSWPSGGGDYEQYF.

This chain links TRBV14 with TRBJ1-1; D call uncertain. Trimming pared 4 bases from V and 5 bases from J, leaving 11 bases between. Per the germline V gene, CDR1 is SGHDN and CDR2 is FVKESK. CDR3 length: 13 amino acids. CDR3 in amino acids: CASSRLERTEAFF. The CDR3 DNA reads as TGTGCCAGCAGCCGCCTAGAACGAACTGAAGCTTTCTTT.

V gene TRBV16 combines with J gene TRBJ2-1, with D maybe TRBD2 (6 bases). CDR1 and CDR2 from the germline V gene are KGHSY and FQNENV. Trimming cost V 0 bases and J 14 bases, with 11 bases left between them. CDR3 length: 12 residues. The CDR3 reads CASSQSTGSEFF. The CDR3 DNA reads TGTGCCAGCAGCCAATCCACCGGGAGCGAGTTCTTC.

Only a few counts were recorded for this clone. The rearrangement joins TRBV6-5 to TRBJ1-6, with a tentative D call TRBD1 (6 bases). V gave up 1 base and J gave up 7 bases, with 14 bases separating them. Looked up from germline, CDR1 is MNHEY and CDR2 is SVGAGI. This CDR3 spans 16 amino acids. In DNA, the CDR3 is TGTGCCAGCAGTTACTACCCAAGGGGGACCAATTCACCCCTCCACTTT. Protein product: CASSYYPRGTNSPLHF.

A few counts support this clone. The V gene is TRBV18, the J gene TRBJ1-1, with no clear D. The V end lost 5 bases, the J end lost 7 bases, and 23 bases lay between the germline ends. Germline loops: CDR1 KGHSH, CDR2 LQKENI. This CDR3 comprises 16 residues. CDR3 coding DNA: TGTGCCAGCTCAATATCGGCGGCAGTCGAACGAGGTGAAGCTTTCTTT. It codes for CASSISAAVERGEAFF.

This clone came up a few times. The chain joins TRBV4-2 to TRBJ2-7, with TRBD2 matching over 7 bases. Losses at the gene ends were 2 bases for V and 3 bases for J; bases not matched to a gene: 10. CDR1 is LGHNA and CDR2 is YNFKEQ in the germline V gene. The CDR3 length is 16 residues. CDR3 amino acids: CASSQKGLAGYYEQYF. The CDR3 bases are TGTGCCAGCAGCCAAAAAGGGTTAGCGGGCTACTACGAGCAGTACTTC.

V gene TRBV27 combines with J gene TRBJ2-7; D is ambiguous. Germline lookup yields CDR1 MNHEY and CDR2 SMNVEV (reference sequence). The CDR3 consists of 14 residues. The V end lost 3 bases, the J end lost 5 bases, and 14 bases lay between the germline ends. CDR3 amino acids: CASSFSLLFHEQYF. As DNA, the CDR3 is TGTGCCAGCAGTTTCTCCCTTTTGTTCCACGAGCAGTACTTC.

In nucleotides, the CDR3 is TGTGCCAGCAGCCTGACAGGGGGTAATACTGAAGCTTTCTTT. Its translation: CASSLTGGNTEAFF. This sequence joins TRBV13 and TRBJ1-1; 9 bases line up with TRBD1. Germline CDR1 reads PRHDT; CDR2 reads FYEKMQ (reference sequence). V was pared by 5 bases and J by 5 bases, with 6 bases of the junction left unmatched. The CDR3 covers 14 residues.

This clone appeared a few times. The J gene is TRBJ1-5, the V gene TRBV28; D is uncertain. Looked up from germline, CDR1 is MDHEN and CDR2 is SYDVKM. CDR3 size: 12 residues. The V end was cut by 6 bases, the J end by 7 bases, with 10 bases between. The CDR3 nucleotides are TGTGCCAGCAGCCTCCGGGGACAGCCCCAGCATTTT. This encodes CASSLRGQPQHF.

The gene calls are TRBV15 and TRBJ2-5; the match to TRBD2 covers 10 bases. The CDR3 is 13 amino acids. In germline, CDR1 is LNHNV, CDR2 YYDKDF (reference sequence). V shed 6 bases, J shed 4 bases, and the junction held 2 bases outside the gene matches. This CDR3 reads CATRLAGGETQYF. The CDR3 region has the DNA TGTGCCACCAGATTAGCGGGGGGAGAGACCCAGTACTTC.

The chain carries TRBV6-6 and TRBJ1-5, with D possibly being TRBD1 (5 bases). Trimming removed 5 bases at V and 5 bases at J, with 7 bases between. CDR3 length equals 12 residues. CDR1 MNHNY and CDR2 SVGAGI come from the germline V gene (reference sequence). Written as DNA, the CDR3 is TGTGCCAGCAGTGACAGCGATCAGCCCCAGCATTTT. It translates to CASSDSDQPQHF.

A single count supports this clone. The chain carries TRBV28 and TRBJ2-1, with TRBD2 identical over 8 bases. There are 15 residues in the CDR3. Losses at the gene ends were 7 bases for V and 8 bases for J; bases not matched to a gene: 13. The V gene's germline CDR1 is MDHEN and CDR2 SYDVKM. The CDR3 coding sequence is TGTGCCAGCACCCTCTTGGGAGCGGGGGTGGATGAGCAGTTCTTC. Encoded protein: CASTLLGAGVDEQFF. The complete variable domain, with remaining parts taken from reference TRBV28 and TRBJ2-1, reads DVKVTQSSRYLVKRTGEKVFLECVQDMDHENMFWYRQDPGLGLRLIYFSYDVKMKEKGDIPEGYSVSREKKERFSLILESASTNQTSMYLCASTLLGAGVDEQFFGPGTRLTVL.

The chain has TRBV5-4 and TRBJ1-2; 10 bases agree with TRBD1. Looked up from germline, CDR1 is SGHNT and CDR2 is YYREEE (reference sequence). CDR3 size: 14 residues. V lost 4 bases and J lost 8; bases outside the gene matches: 8. The DNA for the CDR3 is TGTGCCAGCAGCACGGACAGGGGGAAAGACGGCTACACCTTC. It is translated as CASSTDRGKDGYTF.

The chain links TRBV6-4 to TRBJ2-3; 8 bases agree with TRBD2. After removal of 2 bases from V and 3 bases from J, the junction contained 4 bases not matched to a gene. Germline CDR1 and CDR2: MRHNA and SNTAGT. The CDR3 runs 15 residues. The CDR3 loop is CASSDRGLATDTQYF. The CDR3 DNA sequence: TGTGCCAGCAGTGACAGAGGACTAGCAACAGATACGCAGTATTTT.